The sequence of this T cell receptor (beta chain) was determined in a study of Ad26.COV2.S vaccination and SARS-CoV-2 variants (dated by TCRdb to the early 2020s). Regarding the study in general: Vaccine-arm donors were drawn from COV1001, a multicentre, randomized, double-blind, placebo-controlled phase I-IIa trial of Ad26.COV2.S in healthy adults. Ad26.COV2.S was given intramuscularly at 5x10^10 or 1x10^11 viral particles, as a single shot or as two shots 56 days apart. The specificity and breadth of SARS-CoV-2-reactive T cell receptors after Ad26.COV2.S vaccination were assessed by TCRbeta repertoire sequencing. A total of around 32 samples were included in the TCR-sequenced set, comprising around 19 Ad26.COV2.S vaccine recipients, 5 placebo recipients and 8 SARS-CoV-2 convalescent individuals. Trial participants were randomized into five groups of five: low-dose or high-dose Ad26.COV2.S given once or twice, or placebo on both occasions. Blinding of investigators to trial group allocation was maintained during experiments and outcome assessment. Paper-wide results and their limitations: The authors noted that the TCR breadth and depth analyses may have underestimated total T cell responses. Ad26.COV2.S recipients had higher spike-specific TCR breadth than placebo recipients (P = 0.0014). Comparable non-spike TCR breadth was observed between vaccine and placebo recipients, consistent with only spike being contained in the vaccine. Substantial breadth of spike-specific CD8+ and CD4+ T cell responses was reported after vaccination. The study lacked the statistical power to compare responses across vaccine doses or regimens.

Notes on this clone: The target of this receptor is not known. Base qualities are missing; no much larger clone stands one base away. This specimen includes other DNA sequences encoding the same CDR3.

CDR1 and CDR2 are read off the germline V gene (reference sequence) as SEHNR and FQNEAQ. V is reduced by 5 bases and J by 7 bases, leaving a spacing of 11 bases between them. Taken from cysteine to phenylalanine, the CDR3 has 12 residues. Only CDR3 DNA is held: 36 bases, read in frame from base 1. The treatment or condition label of this sample denotes: 15 to 20 received Ad26.COV2.S at low or high dose, single or two shots; about 5 received placebo; per-sample allocation not given. For vaccine and placebo recipients, repertoires were sequenced using samples collected on day 63 after the first injection. Between 29 July and 7 August 2020, Cohort 1b enrolled 25 adults aged 18-55 years at one site in Boston, USA. As a vaccine, Ad26.COV2.S was a replication-incompetent adenovirus type 26 vector that expressed a prefusion-stabilized SARS-CoV-2 spike protein derived from the original Wuhan strain. The immunoSEQ Assay was used to sequence TCRbeta CDR3 regions. After extraction, genomic DNA underwent amplification by bias-controlled multiplex PCR, followed by high-throughput sequencing. On the study's bioinformatics: To quantify the absolute abundance of every unique TCRbeta CDR3 region, sequences were collapsed and filtered. T cell fraction was estimated by normalization of TCRbeta template counts to usable DNA, with usable DNA being measured through amplification of reference genes present in all nucleated cells. Repertoire TCRs were annotated as SARS-CoV-2-specific by exact matching of V gene, CDR3 amino acid sequence and J gene to a known reactive TCR set. The reference SARS-CoV-2 TCR set was derived from MIRA and filtered for enrichment in COVID-19-positive ImmuneCODE repertoires, a step that removed public or cross-reactive TCRs. Based on the MIRA antigens, annotated TCRs were further analysed at the level of specific ORF or position within ORF. Breadth was defined as annotated unique rearrangements over total unique productive rearrangements; depth was the summed frequency of those rearrangements. TCR breadth was compared between groups using two-sided Wilcoxon rank-sum tests. TCRdb limited this immuneACCESS table to in-frame rearrangements with V and J called. A share of clones is missing; checked studies link under half to unresolved V genes, and the rest is unexplained. Clonal size and the V and J genes are those of that table, whereas D and trimming came from the DNA. This sample holds some 350,000 clones; 90% were observed only once. The ten biggest clones cover around 5.5% of the sample.

The rearrangement joined TRBV7-9 to TRBJ1-2; no D gene is confidently identified. Sequenced here: peripheral blood, sampled in a trial of Ad26.COV2.S vaccine versus placebo. This clonotype was sampled from a person between 18 and 65 years old who received the Ad26.COV2.S COVID-19 vaccine or a placebo. The DNA sequence follows: TGTGCCAGCAGCCTGGACTTGGCTGGCTACACCTTC. Translation gives CASSLDLAGYTF.